This T cell receptor (beta chain) was obtained from a study of T cells in Graves' hyperthyroidism and ophthalmopathy. It was RNA transcripts that yielded the amplified TCR beta CDR3 regions. HTBI primers drove first-round RT-PCR of the TCR CDR3. TCRdb itself ran the multiplex PCR reads through MiXCR, one entry per CDR3 protein. The sample lists hundreds of thousands of distinct CDR3 sequences, approximately 14% seen once, with roughly 10% in the top ten. Study conclusions and caveats: Most expanded thyroid clonotypes above 0.001 also appeared in blood.

Remarks on this clonotype: The antigen remains unidentified.

The CDR3 loop spans 15 amino acids. Germline V gene data show CDR1 as SGDLS and CDR2 as YYNGEE. V was cut by 4 bases and J by 4 bases, with 17 bases left in between. Absence of ophthalmopathy progression within 18 months defined stable Graves' hyperthyroidism. Patients showing uncontrolled infection, other autoimmune disease, pregnancy or lactation were ineligible. In making diagnoses, clinical symptoms, serum thyroxine and TRAb, thyroid ultrasound and orbital computed tomography were all used. The sequencing sample was made of blood. The sequence came from a woman under 30 with Graves' hyperthyroidism. V and J are TRBV9 and TRBJ1-2; TRBD1 is a possible D gene (6 bases). CDR3 DNA: TGTGCCAGCAGCCAGGGGAGCACGGTGCCCTATGGCTACACCTTC. Protein sequence: CASSQGSTVPYGYTF.